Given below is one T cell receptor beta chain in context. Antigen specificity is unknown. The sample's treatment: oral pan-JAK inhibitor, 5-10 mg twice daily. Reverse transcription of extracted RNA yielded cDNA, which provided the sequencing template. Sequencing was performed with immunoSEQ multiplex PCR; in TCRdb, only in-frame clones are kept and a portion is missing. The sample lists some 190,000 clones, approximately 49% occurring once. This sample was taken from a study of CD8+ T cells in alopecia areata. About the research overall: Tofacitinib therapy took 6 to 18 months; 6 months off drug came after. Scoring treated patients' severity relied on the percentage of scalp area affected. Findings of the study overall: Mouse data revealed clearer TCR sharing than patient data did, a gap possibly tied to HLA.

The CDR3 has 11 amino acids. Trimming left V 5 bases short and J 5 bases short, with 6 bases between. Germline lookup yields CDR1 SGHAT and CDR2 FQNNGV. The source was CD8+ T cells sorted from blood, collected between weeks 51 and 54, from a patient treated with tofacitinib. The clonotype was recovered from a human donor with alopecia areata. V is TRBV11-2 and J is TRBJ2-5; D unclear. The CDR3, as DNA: TGTGCCAGCAGCCTTAGGGAGACCCAGTACTTC. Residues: CASSLRETQYF.